This TCR beta chain was sequenced for a study of blood T cells in healthy people across ages. The overall study: About one barcoded TCR beta cDNA was captured per two T cells.

With a J-beta primer mix and a sample-barcoded 5' primer, a second PCR ran about 7 to 12 cycles. Tags on each cDNA molecule came from a template-switch adaptor with 12 random nucleotides. Each CDR3 protein gets one entry after TCRdb re-called the 5' RACE reads with MiXCR. Here the sample spans roughly 2 million distinct CDR3 sequences, roughly 52% being singletons. Remarks on this clonotype: As yet, its antigen is unknown.

This CDR3 has 10 residues. Germline lookup yields CDR1 SNHLY and CDR2 FYNNEI. Trimming removed 0 bases from V and 12 bases from J, with 5 bases in between. The study's findings and limits: Long-lived donors carried more naive CD4+ cells and greater diversity than aged donors.

This clonotype originated in a woman in her 40s in good health. The chain couples TRBV2 to TRBJ2-5, with D uncertain. Sequenced input: blood. CDR3 DNA: TGTGCCAGCAGTGAAGCACAGAAGTACTTC. It specifies CASSEAQKYF.